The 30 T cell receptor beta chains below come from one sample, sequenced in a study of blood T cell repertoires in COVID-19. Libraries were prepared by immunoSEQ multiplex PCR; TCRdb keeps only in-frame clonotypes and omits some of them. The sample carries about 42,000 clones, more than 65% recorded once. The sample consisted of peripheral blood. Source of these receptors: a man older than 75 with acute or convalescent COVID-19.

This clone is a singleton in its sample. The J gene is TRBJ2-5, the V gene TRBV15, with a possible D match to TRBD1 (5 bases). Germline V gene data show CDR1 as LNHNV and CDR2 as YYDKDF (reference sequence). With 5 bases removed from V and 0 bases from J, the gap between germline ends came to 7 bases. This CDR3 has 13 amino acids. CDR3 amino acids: CATSDRDQETQYF. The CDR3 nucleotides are TGTGCCACCAGCGACAGAGACCAAGAGACCCAGTACTTC.

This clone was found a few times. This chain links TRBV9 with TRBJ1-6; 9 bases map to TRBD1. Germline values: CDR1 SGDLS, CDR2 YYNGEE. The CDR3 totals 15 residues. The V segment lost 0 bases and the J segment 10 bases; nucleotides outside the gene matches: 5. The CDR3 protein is CASSVVGQGNSPLHF. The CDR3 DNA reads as TGTGCCAGCAGCGTAGTTGGACAGGGGAACTCACCCCTCCACTTT. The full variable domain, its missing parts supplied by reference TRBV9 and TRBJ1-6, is DSGVTQTPKHLITATGQRVTLRCSPRSGDLSVYWYQQSLDQGLQFLIQYYNGEERAKGNILERFSAQQFPDLHSELNLSSLELGDSALYFCASSVVGQGNSPLHFGNGTRLTVT.

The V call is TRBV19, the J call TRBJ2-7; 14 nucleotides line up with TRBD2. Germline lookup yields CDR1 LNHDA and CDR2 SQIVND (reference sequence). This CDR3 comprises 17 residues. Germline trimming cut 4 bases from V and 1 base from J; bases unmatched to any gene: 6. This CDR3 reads CASSSRTSGGSSYEQYF. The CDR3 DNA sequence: TGTGCCAGTAGTAGCCGGACTAGCGGGGGGTCTTCCTACGAGCAGTACTTC. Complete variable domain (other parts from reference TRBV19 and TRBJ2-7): DGGITQSPKYLFRKEGQNVTLSCEQNLNHDAMYWYRQDPGQGLRLIYYSQIVNDFQKGDIAEGYSVSREKKESFPLTVTSAQKNPTAFYLCASSSRTSGGSSYEQYFGPGTRLTVT.

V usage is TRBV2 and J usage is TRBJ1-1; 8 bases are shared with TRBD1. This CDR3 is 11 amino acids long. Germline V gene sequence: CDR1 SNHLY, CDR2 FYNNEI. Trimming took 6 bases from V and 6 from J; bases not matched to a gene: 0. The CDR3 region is CASRTGAEAFF. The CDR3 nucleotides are TGTGCCAGCAGGACAGGGGCTGAAGCTTTCTTT.

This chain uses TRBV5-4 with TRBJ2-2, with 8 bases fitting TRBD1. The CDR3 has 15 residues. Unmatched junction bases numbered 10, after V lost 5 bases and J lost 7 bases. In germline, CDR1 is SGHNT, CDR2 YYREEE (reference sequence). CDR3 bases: TGTGCCAGCAGTCCAGGGGGCGGGGAAGGCGGGGAGCTGTTTTTT. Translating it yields CASSPGGGEGGELFF.

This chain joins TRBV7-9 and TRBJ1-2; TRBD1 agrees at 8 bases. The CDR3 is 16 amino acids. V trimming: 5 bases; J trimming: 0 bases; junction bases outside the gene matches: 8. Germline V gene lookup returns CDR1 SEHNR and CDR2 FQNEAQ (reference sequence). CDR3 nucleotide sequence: TGTGCCAGCAGCCCCCCGGGACAGGAGGCTAACTATGGCTACACCTTC. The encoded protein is CASSPPGQEANYGYTF.

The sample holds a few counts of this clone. In DNA form, the CDR3 reads TGTGCCAGCAGCTTAGCTAGCGGGGGGCTCAATGAGCAGTTCTTC. It specifies CASSLASGGLNEQFF. The J gene is TRBJ2-1, the V gene TRBV7-2, with 10 bases lining up with TRBD2. V lost 0 bases to trimming and J lost 6 bases; unmatched junction nucleotides: 2. This CDR3 region has 15 residues. Germline V gene lookup returns CDR1 SGHTA and CDR2 FQGNSA.

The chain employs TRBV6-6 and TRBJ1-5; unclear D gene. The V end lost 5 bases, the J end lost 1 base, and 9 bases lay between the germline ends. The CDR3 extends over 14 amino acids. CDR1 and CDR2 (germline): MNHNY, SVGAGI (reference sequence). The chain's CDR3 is CASSATVSNQPQHF. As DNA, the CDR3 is TGTGCCAGCAGTGCAACAGTCAGCAATCAGCCCCAGCATTTT.

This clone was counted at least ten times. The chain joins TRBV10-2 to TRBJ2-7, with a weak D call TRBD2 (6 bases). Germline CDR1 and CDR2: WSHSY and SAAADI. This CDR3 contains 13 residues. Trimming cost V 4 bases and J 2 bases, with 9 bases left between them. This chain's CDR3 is CASSVSSAYEQYF. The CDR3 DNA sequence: TGCGCCAGCAGTGTCTCTAGCGCCTACGAGCAGTACTTC.

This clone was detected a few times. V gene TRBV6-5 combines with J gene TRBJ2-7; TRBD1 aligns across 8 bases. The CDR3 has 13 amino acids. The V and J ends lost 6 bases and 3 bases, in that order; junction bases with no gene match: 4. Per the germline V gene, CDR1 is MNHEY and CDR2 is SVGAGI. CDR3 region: CASRDRDRYEQYF. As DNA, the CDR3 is TGTGCCAGCAGGGACAGGGACCGCTACGAGCAGTACTTC.

CDR3 bases: TGTGCCAGCACCACTGGGACAGGGATAGGCGAAAAACTGTTTTTT. This translates into CASTTGTGIGEKLFF. The rearrangement links TRBV5-6 to TRBJ1-4, with TRBD1 matching over 9 bases. The germline V gene encodes CDR1 SGHDT and CDR2 YYEEEE. The CDR3 length is 15 residues. V shed 6 bases, J shed 8 bases, and the junction held 11 bases outside the gene matches. The variable domain in full, with the rest retrieved from reference TRBV5-6 and TRBJ1-4, is DAGVTQSPTHLIKTRGQQVTLRCSPKSGHDTVSWYQQALGQGPQFIFQYYEEEERQRGNFPDRFSGHQFPNYSSELNVNALLLGDSALYLCASTTGTGIGEKLFFGSGTQLSVL.

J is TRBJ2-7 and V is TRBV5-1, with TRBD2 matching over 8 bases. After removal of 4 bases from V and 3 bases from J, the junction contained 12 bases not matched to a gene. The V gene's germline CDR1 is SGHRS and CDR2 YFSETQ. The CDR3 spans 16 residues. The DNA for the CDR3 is TGCGCCAGCAGCCCGGGCCTGACTAGCGCCGGCTACGAGCAGTACTTC. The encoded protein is CASSPGLTSAGYEQYF.

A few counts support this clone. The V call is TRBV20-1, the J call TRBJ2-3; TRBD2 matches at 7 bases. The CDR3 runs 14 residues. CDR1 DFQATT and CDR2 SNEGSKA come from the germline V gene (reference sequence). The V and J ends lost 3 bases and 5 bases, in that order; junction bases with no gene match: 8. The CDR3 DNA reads TGCAGTGCTAGTTTAGGGACTAACGGAGATACGCAGTATTTT. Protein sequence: CSASLGTNGDTQYF.

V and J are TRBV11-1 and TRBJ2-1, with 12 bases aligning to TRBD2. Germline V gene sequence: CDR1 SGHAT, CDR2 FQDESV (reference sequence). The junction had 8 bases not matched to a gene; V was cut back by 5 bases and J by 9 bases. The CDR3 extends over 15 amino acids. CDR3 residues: CASSLTSGGPIEQFF. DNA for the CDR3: TGTGCCAGCAGCCTAACTAGCGGGGGGCCCATTGAGCAGTTCTTC. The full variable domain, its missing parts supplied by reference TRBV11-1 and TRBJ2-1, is EAEVAQSPRYKITEKSQAVAFWCDPISGHATLYWYRQILGQGPELLVQFQDESVVDDSQLPKDRFSAERLKGVDSTLKIQPAELGDSAMYLCASSLTSGGPIEQFFGPGTRLTVL.

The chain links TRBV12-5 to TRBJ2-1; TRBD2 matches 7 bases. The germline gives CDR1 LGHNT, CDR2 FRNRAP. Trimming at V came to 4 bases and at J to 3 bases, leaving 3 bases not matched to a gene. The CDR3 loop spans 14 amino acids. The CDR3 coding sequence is TGTGCTAGTGGTTCCGGACTAGTCTACAATGAGCAGTTCTTC. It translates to CASGSGLVYNEQFF.

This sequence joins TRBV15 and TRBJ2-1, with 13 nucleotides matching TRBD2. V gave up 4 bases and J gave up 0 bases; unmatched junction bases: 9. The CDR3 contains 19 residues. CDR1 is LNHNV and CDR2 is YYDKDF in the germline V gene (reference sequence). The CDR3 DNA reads TGTGCCACCAGCACCCGACTAGCGGGAGGACCTAGCTCCTACAATGAGCAGTTCTTC. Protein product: CATSTRLAGGPSSYNEQFF. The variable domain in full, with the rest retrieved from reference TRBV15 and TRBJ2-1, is DAMVIQNPRYQVTQFGKPVTLSCSQTLNHNVMYWYQQKSSQAPKLLFHYYDKDFNNEADTPDNFQSRRPNTSFCFLDIRSPGLGDTAMYLCATSTRLAGGPSSYNEQFFGPGTRLTVL.

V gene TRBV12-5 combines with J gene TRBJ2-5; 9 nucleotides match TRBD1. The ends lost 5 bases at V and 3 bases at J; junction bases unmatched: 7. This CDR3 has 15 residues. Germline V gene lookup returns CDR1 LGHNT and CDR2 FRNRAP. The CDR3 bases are TGTGCTAGTGGTCCCCCGGGACAGGGAGAAGAGACCCAGTACTTC. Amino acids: CASGPPGQGEETQYF.

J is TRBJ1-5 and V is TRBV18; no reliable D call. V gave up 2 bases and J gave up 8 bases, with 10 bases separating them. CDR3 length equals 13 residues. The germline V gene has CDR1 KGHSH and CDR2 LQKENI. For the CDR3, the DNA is TGTGCCAGCTCACCAGGGGAGAGGGAGCCCCAGCATTTT. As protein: CASSPGEREPQHF.

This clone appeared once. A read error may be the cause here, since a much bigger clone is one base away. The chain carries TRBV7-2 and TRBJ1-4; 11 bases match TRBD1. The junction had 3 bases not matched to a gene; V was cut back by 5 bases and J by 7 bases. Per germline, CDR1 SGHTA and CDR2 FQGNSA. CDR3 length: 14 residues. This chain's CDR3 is CASSRGQGGEKLFF. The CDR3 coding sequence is TGTGCCAGCAGCCGGGGACAGGGGGGTGAAAAACTGTTTTTT.

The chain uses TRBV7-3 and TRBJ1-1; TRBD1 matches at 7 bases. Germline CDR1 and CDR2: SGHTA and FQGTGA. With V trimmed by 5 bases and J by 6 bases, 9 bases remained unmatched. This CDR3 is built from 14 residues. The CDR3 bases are TGTGCCAGCAGCCCAACAGGGACAGACGCTGAAGCTTTCTTT. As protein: CASSPTGTDAEAFF.

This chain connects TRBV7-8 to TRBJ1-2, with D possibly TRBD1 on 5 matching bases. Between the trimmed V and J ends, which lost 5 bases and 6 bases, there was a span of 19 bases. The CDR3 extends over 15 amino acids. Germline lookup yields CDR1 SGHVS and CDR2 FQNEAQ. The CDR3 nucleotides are TGTGCCAGCAGCCCCCGAGGACCGGGGGGGAATGGCTACACCTTC. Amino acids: CASSPRGPGGNGYTF.

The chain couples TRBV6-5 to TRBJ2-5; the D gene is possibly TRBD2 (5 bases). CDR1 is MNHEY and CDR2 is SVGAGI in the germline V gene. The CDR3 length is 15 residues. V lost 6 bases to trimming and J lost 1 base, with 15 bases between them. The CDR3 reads CASSYPTDSQETQYF. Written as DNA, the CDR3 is TGTGCCAGCAGCTACCCGACGGACTCCCAAGAGACCCAGTACTTC.

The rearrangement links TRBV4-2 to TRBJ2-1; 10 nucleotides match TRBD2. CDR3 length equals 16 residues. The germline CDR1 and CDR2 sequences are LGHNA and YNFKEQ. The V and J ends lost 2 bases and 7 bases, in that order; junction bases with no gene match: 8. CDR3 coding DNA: TGTGCCAGCAGCCAATCCCAGCGGGAGGGGGGGAATGAGCAGTTCTTC. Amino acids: CASSQSQREGGNEQFF.

The CDR3 DNA reads as TGCGCCAGCAGCCAAGAGGGGGGACTCGGCTACACCTTC. Its protein is CASSQEGGLGYTF. The chain uses TRBV4-1 and TRBJ1-2; a possible D gene is TRBD1 (5 bases). CDR3 length: 13 residues. Between the trimmed V and J ends, which lost 0 bases and 8 bases, there was a span of 10 bases. CDR1 is MGHRA and CDR2 is YSYEKL in the germline V gene.

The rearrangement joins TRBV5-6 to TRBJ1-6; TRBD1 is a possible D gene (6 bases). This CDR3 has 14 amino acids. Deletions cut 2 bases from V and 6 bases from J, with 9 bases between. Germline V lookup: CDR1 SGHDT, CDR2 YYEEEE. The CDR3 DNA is TGTGCCAGCAGCTTAGGACAGCCTAATTCACCCCTCCACTTT. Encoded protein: CASSLGQPNSPLHF.

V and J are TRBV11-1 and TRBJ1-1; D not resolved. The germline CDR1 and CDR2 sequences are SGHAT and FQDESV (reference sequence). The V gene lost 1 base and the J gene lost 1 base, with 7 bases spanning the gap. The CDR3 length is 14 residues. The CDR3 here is CASSLGQKNTEAFF. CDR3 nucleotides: TGTGCCAGCAGCTTAGGGCAAAAGAACACTGAAGCTTTCTTT.

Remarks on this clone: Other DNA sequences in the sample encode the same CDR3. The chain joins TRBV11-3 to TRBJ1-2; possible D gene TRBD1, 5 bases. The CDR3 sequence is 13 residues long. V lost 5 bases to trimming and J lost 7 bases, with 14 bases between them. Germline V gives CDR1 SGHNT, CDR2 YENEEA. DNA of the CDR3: TGTGCCAGCAGCCCGACCGTAGGGGTTGGCTACACCTTC. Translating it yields CASSPTVGVGYTF.

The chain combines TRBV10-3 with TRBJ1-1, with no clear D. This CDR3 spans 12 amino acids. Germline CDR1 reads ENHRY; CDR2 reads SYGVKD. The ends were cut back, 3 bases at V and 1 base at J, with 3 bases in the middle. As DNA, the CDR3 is TGTGCCATCAGTGACGGGAACACTGAAGCTTTCTTT. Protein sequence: CAISDGNTEAFF.

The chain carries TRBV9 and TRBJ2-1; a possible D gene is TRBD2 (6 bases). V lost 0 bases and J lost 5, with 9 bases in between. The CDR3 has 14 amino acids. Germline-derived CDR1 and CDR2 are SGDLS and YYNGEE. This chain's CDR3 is CASSVAGENNEQFF. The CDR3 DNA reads TGTGCCAGCAGCGTAGCGGGAGAAAACAATGAGCAGTTCTTC.

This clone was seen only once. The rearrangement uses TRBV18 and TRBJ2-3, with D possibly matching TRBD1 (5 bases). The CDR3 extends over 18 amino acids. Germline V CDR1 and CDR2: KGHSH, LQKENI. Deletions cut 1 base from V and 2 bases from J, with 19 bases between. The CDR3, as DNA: TGTGCCAGCTCACCACAAAGGGGCCAGGTGGGGATCACAGATACGCAGTATTTT. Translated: CASSPQRGQVGITDTQYF.